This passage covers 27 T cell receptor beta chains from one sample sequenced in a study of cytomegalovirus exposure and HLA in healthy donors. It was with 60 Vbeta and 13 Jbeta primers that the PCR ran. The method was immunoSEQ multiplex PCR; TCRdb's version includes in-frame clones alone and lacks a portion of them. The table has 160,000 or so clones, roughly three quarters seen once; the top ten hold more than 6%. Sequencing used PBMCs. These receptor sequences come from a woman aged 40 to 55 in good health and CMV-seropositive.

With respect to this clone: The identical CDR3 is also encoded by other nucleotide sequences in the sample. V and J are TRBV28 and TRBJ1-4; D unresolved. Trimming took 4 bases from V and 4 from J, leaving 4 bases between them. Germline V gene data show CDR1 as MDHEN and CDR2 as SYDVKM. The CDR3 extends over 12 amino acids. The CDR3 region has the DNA TGTGCCAGCAGTTCGGTTAATGAAAAACTGTTTTTT. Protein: CASSSVNEKLFF.

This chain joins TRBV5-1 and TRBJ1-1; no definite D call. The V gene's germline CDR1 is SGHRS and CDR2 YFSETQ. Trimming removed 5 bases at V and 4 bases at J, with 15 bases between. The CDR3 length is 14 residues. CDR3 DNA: TGCGCCAGCAGTCCTGGACTCCCGCGCACTGAAGCTTTCTTT. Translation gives CASSPGLPRTEAFF.

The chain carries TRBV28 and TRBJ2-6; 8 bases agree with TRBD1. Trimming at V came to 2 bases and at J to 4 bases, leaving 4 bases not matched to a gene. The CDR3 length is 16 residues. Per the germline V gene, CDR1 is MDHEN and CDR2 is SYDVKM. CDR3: CASSLRTGWGANVLTF. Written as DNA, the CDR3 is TGTGCCAGCAGTTTAAGGACAGGGTGGGGGGCCAACGTCCTGACTTTC. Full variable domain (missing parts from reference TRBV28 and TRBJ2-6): DVKVTQSSRYLVKRTGEKVFLECVQDMDHENMFWYRQDPGLGLRLIYFSYDVKMKEKGDIPEGYSVSREKKERFSLILESASTNQTSMYLCASSLRTGWGANVLTFGAGSRLTVL.

CDR3 amino acids: CASVSRGVYNEQFF. The DNA for the CDR3 is TGTGCCAGCGTTTCACGGGGGGTCTACAATGAGCAGTTCTTC. This chain joins TRBV6-1 and TRBJ2-1; 7 bases are shared with TRBD2. The germline gives CDR1 MNHNS, CDR2 SASEGT. V lost 8 bases, J lost 3 bases, and 7 bases stayed unmatched. The CDR3 loop spans 14 amino acids.

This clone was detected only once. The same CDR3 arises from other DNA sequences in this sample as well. The CDR3 bases are TGTGCCAGCAGTTCTTATGGCTACACCTTC. Translating it yields CASSSYGYTF. This chain links TRBV28 with TRBJ1-2; no clear D gene. V dropped 4 bases and J dropped 5 bases, with 2 bases sitting between them. The CDR3 is 10 residues long. Germline values: CDR1 MDHEN, CDR2 SYDVKM.

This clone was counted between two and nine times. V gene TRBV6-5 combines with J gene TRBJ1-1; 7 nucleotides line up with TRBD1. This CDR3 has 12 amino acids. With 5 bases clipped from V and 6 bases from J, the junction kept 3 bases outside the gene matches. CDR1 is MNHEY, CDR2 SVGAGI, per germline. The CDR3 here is CASSEDRPEAFF. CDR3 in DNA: TGTGCCAGCAGTGAGGACAGGCCTGAAGCTTTCTTT.

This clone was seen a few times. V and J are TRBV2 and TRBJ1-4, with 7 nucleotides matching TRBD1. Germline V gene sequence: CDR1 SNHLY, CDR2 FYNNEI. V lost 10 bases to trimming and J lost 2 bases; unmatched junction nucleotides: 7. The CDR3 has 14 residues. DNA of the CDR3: TGTGCCATCACGGAGGGGGCGACTAATGAAAAACTGTTTTTT. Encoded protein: CAITEGATNEKLFF. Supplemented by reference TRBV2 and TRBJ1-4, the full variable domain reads EPEVTQTPSHQVTQMGQEVILRCVPISNHLYFYWYRQILGQKVEFLVSFYNNEISEKSEIFDDQFSVERPDGSNFTLKIRSTKLEDSAMYFCAITEGATNEKLFFGSGTQLSVL.

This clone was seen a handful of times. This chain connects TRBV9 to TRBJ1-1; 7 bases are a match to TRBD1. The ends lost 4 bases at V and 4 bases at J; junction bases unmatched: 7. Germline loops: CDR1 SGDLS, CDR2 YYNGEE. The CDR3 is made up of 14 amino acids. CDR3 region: CASSTTGVATEAFF. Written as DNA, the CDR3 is TGTGCCAGCAGCACAACAGGGGTGGCCACTGAAGCTTTCTTT.

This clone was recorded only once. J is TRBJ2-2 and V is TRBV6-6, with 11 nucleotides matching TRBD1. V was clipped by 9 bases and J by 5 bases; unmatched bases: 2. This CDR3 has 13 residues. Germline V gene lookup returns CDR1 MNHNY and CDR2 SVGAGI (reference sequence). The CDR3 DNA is TGTGCCAGTGGGACAGGGGGAACCGGGGAGCTGTTTTTT. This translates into CASGTGGTGELFF.

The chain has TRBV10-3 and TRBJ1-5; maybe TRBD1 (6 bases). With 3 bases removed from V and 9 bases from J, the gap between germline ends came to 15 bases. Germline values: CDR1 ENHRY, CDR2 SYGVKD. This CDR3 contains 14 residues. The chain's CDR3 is CAISDGTQTGPQHF. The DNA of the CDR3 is TGTGCCATCAGTGATGGGACACAGACGGGGCCCCAGCATTTT.

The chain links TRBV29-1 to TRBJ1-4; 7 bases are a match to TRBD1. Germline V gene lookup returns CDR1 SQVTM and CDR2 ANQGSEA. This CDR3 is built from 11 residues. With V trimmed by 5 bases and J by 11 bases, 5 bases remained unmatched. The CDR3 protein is CSVNTGDKLFF. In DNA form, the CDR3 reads TGCAGCGTTAACACAGGGGACAAACTGTTTTTT.

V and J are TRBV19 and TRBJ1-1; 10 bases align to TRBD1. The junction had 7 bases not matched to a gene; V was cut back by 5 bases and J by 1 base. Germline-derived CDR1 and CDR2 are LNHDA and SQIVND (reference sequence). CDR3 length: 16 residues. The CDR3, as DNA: TGTGCCAGTAGTCGTGGGACAGGGGTTACGAACACTGAAGCTTTCTTT. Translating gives CASSRGTGVTNTEAFF.

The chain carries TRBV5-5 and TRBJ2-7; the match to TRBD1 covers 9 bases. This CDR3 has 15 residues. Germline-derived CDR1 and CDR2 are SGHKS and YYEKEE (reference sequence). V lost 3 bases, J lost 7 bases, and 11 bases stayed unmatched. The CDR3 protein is CASSWEDRGLWEQYF. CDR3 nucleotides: TGTGCCAGCAGCTGGGAAGACAGGGGGTTATGGGAGCAGTACTTC.

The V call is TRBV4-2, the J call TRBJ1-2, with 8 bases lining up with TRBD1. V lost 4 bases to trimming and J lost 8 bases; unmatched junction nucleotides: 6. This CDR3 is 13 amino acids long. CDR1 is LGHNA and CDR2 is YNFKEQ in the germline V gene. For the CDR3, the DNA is TGTGCCAGCAGCCCGACAGGGGACAGGGGCTACACCTTC. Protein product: CASSPTGDRGYTF.

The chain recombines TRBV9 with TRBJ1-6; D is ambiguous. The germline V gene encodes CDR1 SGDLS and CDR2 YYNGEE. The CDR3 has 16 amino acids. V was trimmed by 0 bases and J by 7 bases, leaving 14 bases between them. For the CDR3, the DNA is TGTGCCAGCAGCGTAGCAACTTCCTTCCAAAATTCACCCCTCCACTTT. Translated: CASSVATSFQNSPLHF.

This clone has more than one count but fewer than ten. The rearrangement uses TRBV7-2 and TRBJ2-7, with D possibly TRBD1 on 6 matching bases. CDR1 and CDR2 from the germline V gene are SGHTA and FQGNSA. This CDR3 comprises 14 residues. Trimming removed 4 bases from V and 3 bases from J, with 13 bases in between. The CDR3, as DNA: TGTGCCAGCAGCTCTTGGGGACAAAACTACGAGCAGTACTTC. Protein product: CASSSWGQNYEQYF.

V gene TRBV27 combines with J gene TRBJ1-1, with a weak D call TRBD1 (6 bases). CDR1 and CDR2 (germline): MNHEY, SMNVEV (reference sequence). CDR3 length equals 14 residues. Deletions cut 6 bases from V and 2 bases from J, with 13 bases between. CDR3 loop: CASRHTTGNTEAFF. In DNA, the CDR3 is TGTGCCAGCAGACACACGACAGGCAACACTGAAGCTTTCTTT.

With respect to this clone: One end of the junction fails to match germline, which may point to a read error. The CDR3 sequence: CASSVSSGANGLTF. Written as DNA, the CDR3 is TGTGCCAGCAGCGTGAGCTCTGGGGCCAACGGCCTGACTTTC. The chain links TRBV9 to TRBJ2-6, with D possibly being TRBD1 (5 bases). The germline gives CDR1 SGDLS, CDR2 YYNGEE. This CDR3 has 14 residues.

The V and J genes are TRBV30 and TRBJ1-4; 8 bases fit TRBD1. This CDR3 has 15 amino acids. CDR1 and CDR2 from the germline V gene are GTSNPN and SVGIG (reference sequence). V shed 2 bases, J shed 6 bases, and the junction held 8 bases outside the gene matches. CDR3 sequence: CAWSQSGQGYEKLFF. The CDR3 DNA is TGTGCCTGGAGTCAATCCGGACAGGGTTATGAAAAACTGTTTTTT. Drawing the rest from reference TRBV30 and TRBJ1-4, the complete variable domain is SQTIHQWPATLVQPVGSPLSLECTVEGTSNPNLYWYRQAAGRGLQLLFYSVGIGQISSEVPQNLSASRPQDRQFILSSKKLLLSDSGFYLCAWSQSGQGYEKLFFGSGTQLSVL.

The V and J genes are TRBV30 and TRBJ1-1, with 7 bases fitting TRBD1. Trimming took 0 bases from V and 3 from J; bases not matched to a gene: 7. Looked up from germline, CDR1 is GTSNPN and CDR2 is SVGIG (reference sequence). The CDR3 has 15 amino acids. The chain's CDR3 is CAWSVLDRAHTEAFF. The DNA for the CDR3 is TGTGCCTGGAGTGTACTAGACAGGGCACACACTGAAGCTTTCTTT.

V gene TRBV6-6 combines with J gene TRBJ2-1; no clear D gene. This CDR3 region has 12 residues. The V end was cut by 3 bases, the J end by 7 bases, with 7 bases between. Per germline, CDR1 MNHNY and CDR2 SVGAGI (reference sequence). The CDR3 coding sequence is TGTGCCAGCAGTTATGTGAGTAATGAGCAGTTCTTC. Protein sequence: CASSYVSNEQFF.

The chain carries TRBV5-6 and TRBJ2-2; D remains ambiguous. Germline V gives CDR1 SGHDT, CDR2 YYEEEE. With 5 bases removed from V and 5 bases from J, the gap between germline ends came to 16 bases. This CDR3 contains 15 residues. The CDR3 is CASSIGSGGTGELFF. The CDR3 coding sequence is TGTGCCAGCAGTATCGGGTCGGGTGGGACCGGGGAGCTGTTTTTT.

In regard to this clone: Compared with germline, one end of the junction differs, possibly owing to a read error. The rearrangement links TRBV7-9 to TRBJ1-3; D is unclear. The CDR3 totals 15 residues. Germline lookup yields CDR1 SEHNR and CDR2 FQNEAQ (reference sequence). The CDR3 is CSSSPKLRAGNTIYF. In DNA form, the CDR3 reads TGTTCCAGCAGCCCGAAACTGAGGGCTGGAAACACCATATATTTT.

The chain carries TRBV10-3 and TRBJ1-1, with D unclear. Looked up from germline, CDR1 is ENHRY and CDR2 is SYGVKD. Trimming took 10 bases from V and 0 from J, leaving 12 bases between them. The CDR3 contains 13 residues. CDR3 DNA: TGTGCCACCACACAGCTATTGAACACTGAAGCTTTCTTT. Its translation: CATTQLLNTEAFF.

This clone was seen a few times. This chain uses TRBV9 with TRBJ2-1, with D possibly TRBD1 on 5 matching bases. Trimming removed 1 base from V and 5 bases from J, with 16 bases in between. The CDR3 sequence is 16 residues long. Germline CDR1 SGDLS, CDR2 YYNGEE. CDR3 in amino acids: CASSVNDSPYNNEQFF. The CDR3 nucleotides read TGTGCCAGCAGCGTAAACGACAGTCCATACAACAATGAGCAGTTCTTC.

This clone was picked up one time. The DNA for the CDR3 is TGTGCCAGCAGCGCGAACAGACACGACAATGAGCAGTTCTTC. Encoded protein: CASSANRHDNEQFF. The chain carries TRBV9 and TRBJ2-1; no firm D call. This CDR3 comprises 14 residues. The V end was cut by 3 bases, the J end by 5 bases, with 12 bases between. CDR1 is SGDLS, CDR2 YYNGEE, per germline.

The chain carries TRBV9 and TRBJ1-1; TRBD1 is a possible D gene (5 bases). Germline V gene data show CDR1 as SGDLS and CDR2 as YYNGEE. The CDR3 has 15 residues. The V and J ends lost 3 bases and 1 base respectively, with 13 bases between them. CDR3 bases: TGTGCCAGCAGCGGCTTTGGCAGGGAGAACACTGAAGCTTTCTTT. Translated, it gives CASSGFGRENTEAFF.